A selection of T cell receptor beta chains follows, all from one sample in a study of molecular identifiers for immune sequencing clone quantification. A single record per CDR3 protein comes from TCRdb applying MiXCR to the PCR reads. The sample has a few hundred thousand distinct CDR3 sequences; roughly a quarter are singletons. Sequenced sample: naive CD8+ T cells from blood, with Jurkat cell RNA spiked in. Receptors were obtained from a human donor in good health. Some libraries in this study had Jurkat cell RNA spiked in. Each CDR3 is given with its conserved first and last residue. The D gene is left open where the match is weak. Size tells how often a clone was seen (once, few, many) or the class of an expanded clone, and some rows leave it out.

J gene	D gene	V gene	clone size	CDR3 protein	CDR3 DNA
TRBJ1-1	.	TRBV29-1	.	CSVGMGQSPEAFF	TGCAGCGTTGGGATGGGACAATCTCCTGAAGCTTTCTTT
TRBJ1-4	.	TRBV6-5	many	CASSYQKGGGNEKLFF	TGTGCCAGCAGTTACCAAAAAGGAGGGGGAAATGAAAAACTGTTTTTT
TRBJ2-3	.	TRBV7-9	few	CASSLYRSADTQYF	TGTGCCAGCAGCCTTTACAGGTCGGCAGATACGCAGTATTTT
TRBJ2-3	.	TRBV7-9	.	CASSHPWEGLTDTQYF	TGTGCCAGCAGCCATCCGTGGGAAGGGTTGACAGATACGCAGTATTTT
TRBJ2-3	.	TRBV28	many	CASSLGGRPTDTQYF	TGTGCCAGCAGTTTAGGTGGGAGACCCACAGATACGCAGTATTTT
TRBJ1-3	TRBD1	TRBV30	few	CASDTGQGSGNTIYF	TGTGCCTCGGATACGGGACAGGGCTCTGGAAACACCATATATTTT
TRBJ1-5	TRBD1	TRBV27	few	CASRRDRVSNQPQHF	TGTGCCAGCAGACGGGACAGGGTAAGCAATCAGCCCCAGCATTTT
TRBJ2-1	.	TRBV11-2	.	CASSLVWDAQFF	TGTGCCAGCAGCTTAGTCTGGGACGCGCAGTTCTTC
TRBJ2-3	.	TRBV6-2/TRBV6-3	.	CASSYSTSTDTQYF	TGTGCCAGCAGTTACTCGACAAGCACAGATACGCAGTATTTT
TRBJ1-6	.	TRBV27	.	CASSFQGRDSPLHF	TGTGCCAGCAGTTTTCAGGGGAGAGATTCACCCCTCCACTTT
TRBJ1-2	.	TRBV6-5	few	CASSYSARRQGSGYTF	TGTGCCAGCAGTTACTCAGCCCGTCGGCAGGGAAGTGGCTACACCTTC